The T cell receptor beta chain under discussion was sequenced for a study of a mutant IDH1 vaccine in newly diagnosed glioma. Overall study: Eight vaccine injections were given to patients in weeks 1, 3, 5, 7, 11, 15, 19 and 23.

V was shortened by 3 bases and J by 4 bases, with 13 bases between the two germline ends. Germline assignment: CDR1 SGDLS and CDR2 YYNGEE. The CDR3 totals 14 residues. Assay used: immunoSEQ multiplex PCR; TCRdb lists only in-frame clones, some missing. The data hold roughly 110,000 clones, with about 90% observed a single time. Noted time point: week 11, during vaccination. A single vaccine dose contained 300 ug of mutant IDH1 20-mer peptide, and topical imiquimod was used with it. Regarding this clone: Antigen unknown.

Study conclusions and caveats: Evidence of vaccine-induced immune responses was documented in 85% to 95% of patients.

This rearrangement joins TRBV9 to TRBJ2-5; weak D call: TRBD2 (6 bases). The sequence derives from a woman aged 45 to 65 with glioma. The source was PBMCs, collected from a glioma patient whose treatment included an IDH1 peptide vaccine. The chain's CDR3 is CASSGPGTPETQYF. CDR3 nucleotides: TGTGCCAGCAGCGGTCCCGGGACTCCAGAGACCCAGTACTTC. The entire variable domain, with the rest obtained from reference TRBV9 and TRBJ2-5, is as follows: DSGVTQTPKHLITATGQRVTLRCSPRSGDLSVYWYQQSLDQGLQFLIQYYNGEERAKGNILERFSAQQFPDLHSELNLSSLELGDSALYFCASSGPGTPETQYFGPGTRLLVL.